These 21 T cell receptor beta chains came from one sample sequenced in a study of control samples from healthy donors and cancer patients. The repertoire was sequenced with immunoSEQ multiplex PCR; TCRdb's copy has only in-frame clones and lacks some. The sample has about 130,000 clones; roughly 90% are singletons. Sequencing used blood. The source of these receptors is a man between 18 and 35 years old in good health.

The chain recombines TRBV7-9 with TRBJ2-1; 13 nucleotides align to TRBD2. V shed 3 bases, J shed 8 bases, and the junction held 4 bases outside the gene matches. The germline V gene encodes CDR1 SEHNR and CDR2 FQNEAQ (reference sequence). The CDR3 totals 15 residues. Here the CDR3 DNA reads TGTGCCAGCAGCTTTACTAGCGGGGGGGTCGATGAGCAGTTCTTC. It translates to CASSFTSGGVDEQFF.

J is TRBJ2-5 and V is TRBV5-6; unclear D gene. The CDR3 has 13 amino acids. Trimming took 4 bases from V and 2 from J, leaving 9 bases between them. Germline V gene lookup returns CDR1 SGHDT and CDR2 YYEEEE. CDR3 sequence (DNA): TGTGCCAGCAGCCAGGATCCTCAAGAGACCCAGTACTTC. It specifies CASSQDPQETQYF. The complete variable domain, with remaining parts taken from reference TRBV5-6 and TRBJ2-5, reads DAGVTQSPTHLIKTRGQQVTLRCSPKSGHDTVSWYQQALGQGPQFIFQYYEEEERQRGNFPDRFSGHQFPNYSSELNVNALLLGDSALYLCASSQDPQETQYFGPGTRLLVL.

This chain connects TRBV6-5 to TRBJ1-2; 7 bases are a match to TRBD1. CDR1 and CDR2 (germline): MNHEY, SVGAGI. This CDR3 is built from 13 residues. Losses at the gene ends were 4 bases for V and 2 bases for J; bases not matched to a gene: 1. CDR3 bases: TGTGCCAGCAGTTGGGACAGAAACTATGGCTACACCTTC. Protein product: CASSWDRNYGYTF.

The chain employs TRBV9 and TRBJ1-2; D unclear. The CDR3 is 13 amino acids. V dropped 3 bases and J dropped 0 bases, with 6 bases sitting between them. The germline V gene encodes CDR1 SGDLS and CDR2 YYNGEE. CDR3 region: CASSDSSNYGYTF. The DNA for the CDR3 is TGTGCCAGCAGCGACAGTTCTAACTATGGCTACACCTTC.

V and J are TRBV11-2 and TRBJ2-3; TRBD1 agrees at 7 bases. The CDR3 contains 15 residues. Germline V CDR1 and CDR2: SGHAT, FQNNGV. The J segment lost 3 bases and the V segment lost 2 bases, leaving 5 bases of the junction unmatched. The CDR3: CASSLSQGVTDTQYF. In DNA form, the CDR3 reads TGTGCCAGCAGCTTAAGCCAGGGGGTAACAGATACGCAGTATTTT.

The CDR3 DNA follows: TGTGCCATCAAGGGACAGGGAGGCGACGAGCAGTACTTC. Encoded protein: CAIKGQGGDEQYF. The V call is TRBV10-3, the J call TRBJ2-7, with TRBD1 matching over 9 bases. J lost 5 bases, V lost 7 bases, and 6 bases had no gene match. The germline gives CDR1 ENHRY, CDR2 SYGVKD. This CDR3 has 13 residues.

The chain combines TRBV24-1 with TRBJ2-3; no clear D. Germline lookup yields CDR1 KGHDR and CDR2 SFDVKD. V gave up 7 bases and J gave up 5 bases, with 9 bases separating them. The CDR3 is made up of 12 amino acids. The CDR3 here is CATRNTGDTQYF. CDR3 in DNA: TGTGCCACCAGGAACACGGGAGATACGCAGTATTTT.

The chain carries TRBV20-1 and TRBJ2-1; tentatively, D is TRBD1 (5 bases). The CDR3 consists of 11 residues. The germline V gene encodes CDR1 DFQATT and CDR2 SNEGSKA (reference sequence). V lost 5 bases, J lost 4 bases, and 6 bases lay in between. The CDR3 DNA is TGCAGTGCTCCAGGGTACAATGAGCAGTTCTTC. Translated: CSAPGYNEQFF.

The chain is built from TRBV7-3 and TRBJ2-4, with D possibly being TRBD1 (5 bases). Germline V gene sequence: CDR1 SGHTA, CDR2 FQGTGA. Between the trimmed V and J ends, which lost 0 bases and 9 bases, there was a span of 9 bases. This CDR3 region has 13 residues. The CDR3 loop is CASSLTPGSIQYF. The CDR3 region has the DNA TGTGCCAGCAGCTTAACCCCAGGGTCCATTCAGTACTTC.

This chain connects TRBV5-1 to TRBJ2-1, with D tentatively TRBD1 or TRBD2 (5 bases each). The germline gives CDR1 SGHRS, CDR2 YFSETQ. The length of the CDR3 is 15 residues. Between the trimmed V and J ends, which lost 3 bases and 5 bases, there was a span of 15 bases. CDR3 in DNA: TGCGCCAGCAGCTGGGTCTCGGGGCGAGACAATGAGCAGTTCTTC. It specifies CASSWVSGRDNEQFF.

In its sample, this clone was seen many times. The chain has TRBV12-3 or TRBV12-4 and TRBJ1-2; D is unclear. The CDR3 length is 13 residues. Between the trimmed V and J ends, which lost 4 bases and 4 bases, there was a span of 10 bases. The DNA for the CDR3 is TGTGCCAGCAGTTCCACAACGGGCTATGGCTACACCTTC. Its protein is CASSSTTGYGYTF.

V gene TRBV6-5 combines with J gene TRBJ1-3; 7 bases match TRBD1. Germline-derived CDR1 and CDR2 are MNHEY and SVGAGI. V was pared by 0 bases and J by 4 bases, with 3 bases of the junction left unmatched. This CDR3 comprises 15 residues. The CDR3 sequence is CASSYSQGVGNTIYF. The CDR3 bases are TGTGCCAGCAGTTACTCTCAGGGGGTAGGAAACACCATATATTTT.

CDR3 region: CASSRTGTSYEQYF. The CDR3 DNA reads TGTGCCAGCAGCCGAACAGGGACCTCCTACGAGCAGTACTTC. The chain has TRBV11-2 and TRBJ2-7; D possibly corresponds to TRBD1 (6 bases). The germline gives CDR1 SGHAT, CDR2 FQNNGV. This CDR3 has 14 amino acids. The V end lost 5 bases, the J end lost 0 bases, and 11 bases lay between the germline ends.

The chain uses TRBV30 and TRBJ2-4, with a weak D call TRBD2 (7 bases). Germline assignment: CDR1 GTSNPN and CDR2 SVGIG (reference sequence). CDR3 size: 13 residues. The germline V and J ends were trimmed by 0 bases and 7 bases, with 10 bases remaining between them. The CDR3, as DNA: TGTGCCTGGAGTGTAAAGGGGGGGAACATTCAGTACTTC. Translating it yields CAWSVKGGNIQYF.

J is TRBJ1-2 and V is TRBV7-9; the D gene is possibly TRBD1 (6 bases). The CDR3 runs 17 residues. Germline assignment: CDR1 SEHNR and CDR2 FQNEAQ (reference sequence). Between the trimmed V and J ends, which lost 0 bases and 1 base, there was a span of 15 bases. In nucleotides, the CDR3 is TGTGCCAGCAGCTTAGCGTTGGGGGGCGAGCTTAACTATGGCTACACCTTC. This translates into CASSLALGGELNYGYTF.

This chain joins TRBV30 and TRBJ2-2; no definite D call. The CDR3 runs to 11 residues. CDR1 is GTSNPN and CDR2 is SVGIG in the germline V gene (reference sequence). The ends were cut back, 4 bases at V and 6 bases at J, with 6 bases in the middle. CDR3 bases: TGTGCCTGGACCCCGTCCGGGGAGCTGTTTTTT. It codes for CAWTPSGELFF.

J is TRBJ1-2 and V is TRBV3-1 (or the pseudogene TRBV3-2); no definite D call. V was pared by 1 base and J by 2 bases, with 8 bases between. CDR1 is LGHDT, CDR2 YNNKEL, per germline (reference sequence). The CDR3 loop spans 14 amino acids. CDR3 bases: TGTGCCAGCAGCCAAGGGGCTCTGAACTATGGCTACACCTTC. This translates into CASSQGALNYGYTF.

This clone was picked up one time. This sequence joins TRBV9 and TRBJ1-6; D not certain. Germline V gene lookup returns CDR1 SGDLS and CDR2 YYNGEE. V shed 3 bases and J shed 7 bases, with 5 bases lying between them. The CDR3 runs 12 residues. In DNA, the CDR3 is TGTGCCAGCAGCGCTGGGAATTCACCCCTCCACTTT. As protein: CASSAGNSPLHF. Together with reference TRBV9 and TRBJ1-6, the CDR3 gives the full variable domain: DSGVTQTPKHLITATGQRVTLRCSPRSGDLSVYWYQQSLDQGLQFLIQYYNGEERAKGNILERFSAQQFPDLHSELNLSSLELGDSALYFCASSAGNSPLHFGNGTRLTVT.

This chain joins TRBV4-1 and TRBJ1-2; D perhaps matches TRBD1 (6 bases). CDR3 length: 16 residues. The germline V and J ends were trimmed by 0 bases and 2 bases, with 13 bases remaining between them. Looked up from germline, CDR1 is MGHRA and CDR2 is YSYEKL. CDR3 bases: TGCGCCAGCAGCCAAGATCCCTGGACAGCGAACTATGGCTACACCTTC. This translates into CASSQDPWTANYGYTF.

The CDR3 protein is CASSGSGTGGTGELFF. CDR3 DNA: TGTGCCAGCAGCGGCTCCGGGACAGGGGGCACCGGGGAGCTGTTTTTT. The chain uses TRBV11-3 and TRBJ2-2; 11 positions agree with TRBD1. Per germline, CDR1 SGHNT and CDR2 YENEEA. The CDR3 has 16 residues. V trimming: 5 bases; J trimming: 4 bases; junction bases outside the gene matches: 6.

DNA for the CDR3: TGCGCCAGCAGCGCGCCTACAGACTCCTGGGCCAACGTCCTGACTTTC. Its translation is CASSAPTDSWANVLTF. The V call is TRBV5-1, the J call TRBJ2-6; no clear D. The CDR3 totals 16 residues. Trimming shortened V by 4 bases and J by 5 bases, and 16 bases separated the two germline ends. The germline V gene encodes CDR1 SGHRS and CDR2 YFSETQ.